What follows describes a single TCR beta chain. The entry originates in a study of blood T cells in healthy people across ages. Trimming cost V 7 bases and J 2 bases, with 8 bases left between them. The CDR3 is 13 residues long. The germline V gene encodes CDR1 LNHDA and CDR2 SQIVND (reference sequence). A second PCR of 7 to 11 cycles used a sample-barcoded 5' primer and a J-beta primer mix. Each CDR3 protein gets one entry after TCRdb re-called the 5' RACE reads with MiXCR. Here the sample spans some 1.4 million distinct CDR3 sequences, around 39% being singletons. Sequencing used blood. The receptor was isolated from a woman aged 18-29 years in good health. This chain joins TRBV19 and TRBJ2-2; D remains ambiguous. The CDR3 DNA reads TGTGCCAGTACCCAGGCCAACACCGGGGAGCTGTTTTTT. It encodes CASTQANTGELFF.